These T cell receptor beta chains were read from a single sample in a study of shared clonotypes between healthy human individuals. Sequencing was performed with immunoSEQ multiplex PCR; in TCRdb, only in-frame clones are kept and a portion is missing. The data contain about 520,000 clones, 70% to 80% of them singletons. The sequenced sample was PBMCs. Every receptor here comes from a middle-aged woman in good health. Some clones in this sample may be carry-over from other donors' samples. Each CDR3 is given with its conserved first and last residue. Each record gives: V gene, clone size, CDR3 protein. The size of a clone is reported for some rows only, either as once, few or many, or as a class for expanded clones.

>TRBV9|.
CASSVGTTYNEQFF
>TRBV5-1|few
CASSLVLGGVPDEQFF
>TRBV9|few
CASSEGTSGDAYEQYF
>TRBV12-5|.
CASGLVYTGELFF
>TRBV11-1|.
CASSFRLGGGEQFF
>TRBV5-4|.
CASSNRQGDGYTF
>TRBV27|once
CASSLWGLGEKLFF
>TRBV2|.
CASTREPYNEQFF
>TRBV7-2|once
CASSRIQETQYF
>TRBV7-3|.
CASSFGPLGGDTQYF
>TRBV28|once
CASSLPGQVTYGYTF
>TRBV19|.
CASSTGTDNQPQHF
>TRBV6-5|.
CASSYSMYGTDTQYF
>TRBV19|.
CASRTTGVTEAFF
>TRBV6-5|.
CASSYSPREDYGYTF
>TRBV29-1|.
CSVVPEGGKGEQFF
>TRBV5-5|.
CASSSGLATGPGELFF
>TRBV9|.
CASSAGLAETTDTQYF
>TRBV30|.
CAWSQGLAGEWVDTQYF
>TRBV18|few
CASSLGYGYTF
>TRBV7-9|.
CASRLQGSEQFF
>TRBV4-3|few
CASSQDVGQPQHF
>TRBV7-9|.
CASSSDLQETQYF
>TRBV9|.
CASTSQGLPDNEQFF
>TRBV28|.
CASTVGQGNTEAFF
>TRBV12-5|.
CASGLVPVAGGTGELFF
>TRBV15|.
CATSRERKSYNEQFF
>TRBV28|.
CASRGGSGFYEQYF
>TRBV27|.
CASSLLGGEQYF
>TRBV7-2|once
CASSSTGGVGTDTQYF
>TRBV19|few
CASSIQGYTEAFF
>TRBV5-4|.
CASSFQGNTIYF
>TRBV27|.
CASRGGPSGRAIETQYF
>TRBV18|.
CASSTGDTNEKLFF
>TRBV15|.
CATKQGSLTGELFF
>TRBV9|few
CASSVVSPSSYEQYF
>TRBV7-2|.
CASSLGGHSYEQYF
>TRBV6-5|.
CASMGTPNTGELFF
>TRBV28|.
CASRGGLAGVSTGELFF
>TRBV10-2|.
CASSDSMVLNEQFF
>TRBV6-1|.
CASSATSGVYEQYF
>TRBV18|.
CASSPRDSEVFNQPQHF
>TRBV19|once
CASSTILAGGRETQYF
>TRBV7-9|.
CASRPDRNTEAFF
>TRBV6-1|.
CASSEKLSGSYEQYF
>TRBV30|many
CAWSSGDRGTEAFF